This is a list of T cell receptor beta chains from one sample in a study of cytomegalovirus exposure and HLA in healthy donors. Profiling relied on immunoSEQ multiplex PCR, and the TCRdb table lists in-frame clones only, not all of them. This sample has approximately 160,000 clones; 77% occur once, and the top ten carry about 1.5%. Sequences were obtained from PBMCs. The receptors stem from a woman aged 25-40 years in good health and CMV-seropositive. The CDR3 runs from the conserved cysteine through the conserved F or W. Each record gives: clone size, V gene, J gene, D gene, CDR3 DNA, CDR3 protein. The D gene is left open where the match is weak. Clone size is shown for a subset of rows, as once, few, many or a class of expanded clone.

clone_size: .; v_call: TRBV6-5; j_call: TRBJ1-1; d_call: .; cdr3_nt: TGTGCCAGCAGTGCAGACAGGACGGGGACTGAAGCTTTCTTT; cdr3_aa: CASSADRTGTEAFF
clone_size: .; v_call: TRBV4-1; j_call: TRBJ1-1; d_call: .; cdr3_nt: TGCGCCAGCAGCTCCAGGGGCGCTATGGGCACTGAAGCTTTCTTT; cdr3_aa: CASSSRGAMGTEAFF
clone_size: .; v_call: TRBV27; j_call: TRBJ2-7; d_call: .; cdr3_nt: TGTGCCAGCGGGGGACTTGAGCAGTACTTC; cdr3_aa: CASGGLEQYF
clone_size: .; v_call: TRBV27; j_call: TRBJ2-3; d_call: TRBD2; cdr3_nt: TGTGCCAGCAGTGGACCAGATATAGCGGGAGTGGGGTGGGATACGCAGTATTTT; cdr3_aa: CASSGPDIAGVGWDTQYF
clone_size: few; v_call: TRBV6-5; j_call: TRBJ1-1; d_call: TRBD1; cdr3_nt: TGTGCCAGCAGTACCATTACAGGGGGCACTGAAGCTTTCTTT; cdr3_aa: CASSTITGGTEAFF
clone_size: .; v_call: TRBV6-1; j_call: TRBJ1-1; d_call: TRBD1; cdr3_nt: TGTGCCAGCAGTGAACAGGGGGCGAACACTGAAGCTTTCTTT; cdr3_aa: CASSEQGANTEAFF
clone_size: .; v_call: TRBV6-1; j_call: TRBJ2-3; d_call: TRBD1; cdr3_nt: TGTGCCAGCAGTGCGCAACAGGGGGCAGCAGATACGCAGTATTTT; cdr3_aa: CASSAQQGAADTQYF
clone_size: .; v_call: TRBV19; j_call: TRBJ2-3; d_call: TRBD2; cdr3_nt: TGTGCCAGTAGTATAATCGGTGTTGGAGCGGGAGGGCCGAGAGATACGCAGTATTTT; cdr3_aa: CASSIIGVGAGGPRDTQYF
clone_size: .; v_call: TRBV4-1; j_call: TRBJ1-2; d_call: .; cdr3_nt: TGCGCCAGCAGCCCAAAGGACAGCGATGGCTACACCTTC; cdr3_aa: CASSPKDSDGYTF
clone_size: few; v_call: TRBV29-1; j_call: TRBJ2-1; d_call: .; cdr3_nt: TGCAGCATCCACGCGCCGGGATTCGGGTACAATGAGCAGTTCTTC; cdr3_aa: CSIHAPGFGYNEQFF
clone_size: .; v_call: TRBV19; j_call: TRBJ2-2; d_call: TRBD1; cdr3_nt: TGTGCCAGTAGCATGGACAGGGAAGGGGGCGGGGAGCTGTTTTTT; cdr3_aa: CASSMDREGGGELFF
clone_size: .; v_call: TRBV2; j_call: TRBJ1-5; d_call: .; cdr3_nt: TGTGCCAGCAGTGAAGACCCCCAGTGGCCCCAGCATTTT; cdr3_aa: CASSEDPQWPQHF
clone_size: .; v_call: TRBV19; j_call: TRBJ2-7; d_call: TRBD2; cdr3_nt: TGTGCCAGTAGAGGGACTAGCGGATCCTACGAGCAGTACTTC; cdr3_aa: CASRGTSGSYEQYF
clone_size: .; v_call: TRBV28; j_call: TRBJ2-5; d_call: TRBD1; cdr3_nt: TGTGCCAGCAGTTTAAACAGGGGAGAGACCCAGTACTTC; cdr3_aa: CASSLNRGETQYF
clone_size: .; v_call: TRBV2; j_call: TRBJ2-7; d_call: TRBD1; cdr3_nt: TGTGCCAGCAGTGCGACAGGGGGGGGCTACGAGCAGTACTTC; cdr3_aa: CASSATGGGYEQYF
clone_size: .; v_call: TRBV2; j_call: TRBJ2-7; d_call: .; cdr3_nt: TGTGCCAGCAGTGCACAGGGATGGAGGCAGTACTTC; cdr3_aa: CASSAQGWRQYF
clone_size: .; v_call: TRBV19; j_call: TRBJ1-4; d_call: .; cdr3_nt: TGTGCCAGTAGTCCTCCACAGGGAAAGCAGGTTTTT; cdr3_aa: CASSPPQGKQVF
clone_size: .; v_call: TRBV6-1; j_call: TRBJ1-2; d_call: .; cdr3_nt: TGTGCCAGCAGTGAAGCGGCTAGGGGCTATGGCTACACCTTC; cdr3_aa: CASSEAARGYGYTF
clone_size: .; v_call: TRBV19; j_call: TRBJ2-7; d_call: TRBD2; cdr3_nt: TGTGCCAGTAGTGCTACTAGCGGGGGGGCCTACGAGCAGTACTTC; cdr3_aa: CASSATSGGAYEQYF
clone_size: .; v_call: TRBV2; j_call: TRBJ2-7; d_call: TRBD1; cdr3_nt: TGTGCCAGCACCCCCGGGACAGGAGAGGCCCGCGAGCAGTACTTC; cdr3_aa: CASTPGTGEAREQYF
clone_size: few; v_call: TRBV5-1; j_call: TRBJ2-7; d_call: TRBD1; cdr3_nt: TGCGCCAGCAGCCCTCGGACAGGGATAAACTACGAGCAGTACTTC; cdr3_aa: CASSPRTGINYEQYF
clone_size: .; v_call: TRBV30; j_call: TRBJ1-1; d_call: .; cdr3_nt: TGTGCCTGGAGTTTAAATCCCGGGATTGAAGCTTTCTTT; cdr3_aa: CAWSLNPGIEAFF
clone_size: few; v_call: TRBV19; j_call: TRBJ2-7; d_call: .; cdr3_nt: TGTGCCAGTAGTCCCTCCTCGGTTGCCTACGAGCAGTACTTC; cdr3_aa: CASSPSSVAYEQYF
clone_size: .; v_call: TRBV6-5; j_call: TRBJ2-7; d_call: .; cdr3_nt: TGTGCCAGCAGTCCCCAGGGTATCCACGAGCAGTACTTC; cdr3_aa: CASSPQGIHEQYF
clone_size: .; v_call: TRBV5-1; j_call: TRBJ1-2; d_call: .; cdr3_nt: TGCGCCAGCAGCTCTTCGGGGATGCCCTATGGCTACACCTTC; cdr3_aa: CASSSSGMPYGYTF
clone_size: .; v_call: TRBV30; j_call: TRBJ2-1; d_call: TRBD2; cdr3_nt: TGTGCCTGGGGGGGTCGGGCTAGCGGGAGGGGGGCCTACAATGAGCAGTTCTTC; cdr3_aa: CAWGGRASGRGAYNEQFF
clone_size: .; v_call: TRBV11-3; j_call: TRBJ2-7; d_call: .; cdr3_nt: TGTGCCAGCAGCAATACGGGAGCGGTCTACGAGCAGTACTTC; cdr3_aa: CASSNTGAVYEQYF
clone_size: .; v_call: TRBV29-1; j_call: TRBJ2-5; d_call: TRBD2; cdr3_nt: TGCAGCGTTGCCGCGGGAGGGAACCAAGAGACCCAGTACTTC; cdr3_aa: CSVAAGGNQETQYF